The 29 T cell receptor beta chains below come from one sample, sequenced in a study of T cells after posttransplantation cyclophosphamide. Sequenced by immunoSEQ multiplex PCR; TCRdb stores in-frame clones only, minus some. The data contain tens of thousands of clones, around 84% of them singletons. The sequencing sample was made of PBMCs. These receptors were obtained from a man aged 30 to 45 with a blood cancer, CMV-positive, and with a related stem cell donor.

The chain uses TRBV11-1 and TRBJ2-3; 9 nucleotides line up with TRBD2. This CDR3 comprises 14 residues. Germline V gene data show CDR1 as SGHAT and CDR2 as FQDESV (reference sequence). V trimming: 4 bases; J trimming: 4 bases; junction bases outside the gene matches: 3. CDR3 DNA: TGTGCCAGCAGCTCCAAGCGGGAGGCAGATACGCAGTATTTT. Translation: CASSSKREADTQYF.

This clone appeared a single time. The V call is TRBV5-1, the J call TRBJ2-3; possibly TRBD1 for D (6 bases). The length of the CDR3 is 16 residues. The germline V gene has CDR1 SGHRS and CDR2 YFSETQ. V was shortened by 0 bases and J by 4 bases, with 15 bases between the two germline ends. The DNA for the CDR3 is TGCGCCAGCAGCTTGGGAGGTCAGGGGTGGGCAGATACGCAGTATTTT. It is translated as CASSLGGQGWADTQYF.

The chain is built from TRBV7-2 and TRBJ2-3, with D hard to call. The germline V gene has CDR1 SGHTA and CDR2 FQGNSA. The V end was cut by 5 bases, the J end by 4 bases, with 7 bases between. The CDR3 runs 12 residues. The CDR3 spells CASSPRADTQYF. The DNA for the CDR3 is TGTGCCAGCAGCCCAAGAGCAGATACGCAGTATTTT.

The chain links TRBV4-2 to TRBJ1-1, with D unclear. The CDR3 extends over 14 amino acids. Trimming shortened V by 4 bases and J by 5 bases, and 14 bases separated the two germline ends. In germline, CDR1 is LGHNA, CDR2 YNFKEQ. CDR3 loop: CASSPEPGKTEAFF. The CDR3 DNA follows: TGTGCCAGCAGCCCGGAACCGGGAAAAACTGAAGCTTTCTTT.

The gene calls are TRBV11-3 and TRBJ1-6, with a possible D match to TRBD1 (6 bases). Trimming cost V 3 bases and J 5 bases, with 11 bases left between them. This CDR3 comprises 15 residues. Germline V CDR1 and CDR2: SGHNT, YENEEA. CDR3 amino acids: CASSFQGRDNSPLHF. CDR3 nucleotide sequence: TGTGCCAGCAGCTTCCAGGGGAGGGATAATTCACCCCTCCACTTT.

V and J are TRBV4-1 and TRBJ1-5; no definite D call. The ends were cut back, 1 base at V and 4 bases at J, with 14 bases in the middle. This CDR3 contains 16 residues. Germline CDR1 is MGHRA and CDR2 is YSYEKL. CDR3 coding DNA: TGCGCCAGCAGCCAAGTTAGCGCAGTTTCTAATCAGCCCCAGCATTTT. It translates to CASSQVSAVSNQPQHF.

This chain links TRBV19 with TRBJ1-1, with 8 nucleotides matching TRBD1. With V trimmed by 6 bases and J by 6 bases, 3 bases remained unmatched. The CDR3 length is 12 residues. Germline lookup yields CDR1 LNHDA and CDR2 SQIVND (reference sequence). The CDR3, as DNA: TGTGCCAGTAGCGACAGGGGTGCTGAAGCTTTCTTT. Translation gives CASSDRGAEAFF.

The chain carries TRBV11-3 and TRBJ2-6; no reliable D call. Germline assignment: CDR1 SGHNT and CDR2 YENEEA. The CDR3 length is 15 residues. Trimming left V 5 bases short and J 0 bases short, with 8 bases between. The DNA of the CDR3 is TGTGCCAGCAGCCCCCAGATCTCTGGGGCCAACGTCCTGACTTTC. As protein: CASSPQISGANVLTF.

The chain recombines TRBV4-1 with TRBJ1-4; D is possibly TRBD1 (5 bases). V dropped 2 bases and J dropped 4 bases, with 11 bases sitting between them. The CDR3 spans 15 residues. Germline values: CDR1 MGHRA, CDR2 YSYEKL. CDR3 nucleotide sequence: TGCGCCAGCAGCCAACGACAGAGATATAATGAAAAACTGTTTTTT. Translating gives CASSQRQRYNEKLFF.

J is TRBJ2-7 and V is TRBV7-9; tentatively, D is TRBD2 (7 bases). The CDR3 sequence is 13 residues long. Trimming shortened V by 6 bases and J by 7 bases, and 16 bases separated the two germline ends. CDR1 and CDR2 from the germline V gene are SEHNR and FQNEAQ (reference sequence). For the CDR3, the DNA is TGTGCCAGCAGAGAAGGGGGGGCTCTGGAGCAGTACTTC. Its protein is CASREGGALEQYF.

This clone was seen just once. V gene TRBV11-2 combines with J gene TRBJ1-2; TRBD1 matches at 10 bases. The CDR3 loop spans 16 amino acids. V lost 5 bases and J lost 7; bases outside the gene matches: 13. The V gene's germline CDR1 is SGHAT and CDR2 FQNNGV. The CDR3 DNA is TGTGCCAGCAGCCCGACCGGGACAGGGGTGGGAGGTGGCTACACCTTC. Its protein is CASSPTGTGVGGGYTF.

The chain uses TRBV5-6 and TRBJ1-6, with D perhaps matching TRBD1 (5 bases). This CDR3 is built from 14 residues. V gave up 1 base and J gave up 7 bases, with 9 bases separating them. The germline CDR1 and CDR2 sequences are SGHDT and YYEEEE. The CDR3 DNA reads TGTGCCAGCAGCTTGTGGACACTAAATTCACCCCTCCACTTT. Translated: CASSLWTLNSPLHF. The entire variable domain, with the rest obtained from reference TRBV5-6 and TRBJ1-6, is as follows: DAGVTQSPTHLIKTRGQQVTLRCSPKSGHDTVSWYQQALGQGPQFIFQYYEEEERQRGNFPDRFSGHQFPNYSSELNVNALLLGDSALYLCASSLWTLNSPLHFGNGTRLTVT.

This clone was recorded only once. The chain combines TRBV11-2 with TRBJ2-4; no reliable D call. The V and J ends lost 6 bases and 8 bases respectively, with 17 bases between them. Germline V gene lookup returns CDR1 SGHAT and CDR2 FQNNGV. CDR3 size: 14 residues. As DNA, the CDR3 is TGTGCCAGCAGTCCAGGCATTTTTATGGACATTCAGTACTTC. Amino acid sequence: CASSPGIFMDIQYF.

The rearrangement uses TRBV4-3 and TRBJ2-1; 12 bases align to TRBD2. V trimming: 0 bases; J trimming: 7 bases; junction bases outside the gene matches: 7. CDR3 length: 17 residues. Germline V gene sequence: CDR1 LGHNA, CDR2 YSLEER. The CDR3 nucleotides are TGCGCCAGCAGCCAAGAGACCTCTAGCGGGAGGGCTAATGAGCAGTTCTTC. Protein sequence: CASSQETSSGRANEQFF.

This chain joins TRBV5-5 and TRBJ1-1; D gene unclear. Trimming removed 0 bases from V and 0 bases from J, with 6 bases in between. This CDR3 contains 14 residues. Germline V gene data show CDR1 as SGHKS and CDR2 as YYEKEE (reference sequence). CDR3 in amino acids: CASSLDQMNTEAFF. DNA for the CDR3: TGTGCCAGCAGCTTGGACCAGATGAACACTGAAGCTTTCTTT.

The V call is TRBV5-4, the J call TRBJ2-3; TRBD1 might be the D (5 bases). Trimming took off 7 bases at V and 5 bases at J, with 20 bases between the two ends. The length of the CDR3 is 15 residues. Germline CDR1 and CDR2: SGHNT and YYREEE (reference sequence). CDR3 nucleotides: TGTGCCAGCCCGGGCGAAGGGGAATCCAGAGATACGCAGTATTTT. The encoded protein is CASPGEGESRDTQYF.

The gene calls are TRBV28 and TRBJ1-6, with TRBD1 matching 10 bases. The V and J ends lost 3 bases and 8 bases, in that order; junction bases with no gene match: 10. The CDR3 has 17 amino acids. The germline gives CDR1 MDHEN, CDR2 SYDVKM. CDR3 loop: CASSLPITGTGDSPLHF. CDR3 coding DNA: TGTGCCAGCAGTTTGCCCATCACCGGGACAGGGGATTCACCCCTCCACTTT. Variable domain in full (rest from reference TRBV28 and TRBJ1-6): DVKVTQSSRYLVKRTGEKVFLECVQDMDHENMFWYRQDPGLGLRLIYFSYDVKMKEKGDIPEGYSVSREKKERFSLILESASTNQTSMYLCASSLPITGTGDSPLHFGNGTRLTVT.

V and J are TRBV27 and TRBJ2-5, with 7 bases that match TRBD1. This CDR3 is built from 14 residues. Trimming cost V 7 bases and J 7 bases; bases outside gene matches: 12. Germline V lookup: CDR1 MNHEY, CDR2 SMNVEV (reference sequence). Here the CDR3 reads CASKTGLRSGTQYF. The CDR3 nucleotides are TGTGCCAGCAAGACAGGGCTACGATCGGGGACCCAGTACTTC.

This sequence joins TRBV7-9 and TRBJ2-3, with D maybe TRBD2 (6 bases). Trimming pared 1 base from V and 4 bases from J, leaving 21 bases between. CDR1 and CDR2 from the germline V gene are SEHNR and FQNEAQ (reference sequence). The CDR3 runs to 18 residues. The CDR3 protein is CASSLVWGVGSNADTQYF. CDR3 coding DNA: TGTGCCAGCAGCTTAGTTTGGGGGGTAGGGAGCAACGCAGATACGCAGTATTTT.

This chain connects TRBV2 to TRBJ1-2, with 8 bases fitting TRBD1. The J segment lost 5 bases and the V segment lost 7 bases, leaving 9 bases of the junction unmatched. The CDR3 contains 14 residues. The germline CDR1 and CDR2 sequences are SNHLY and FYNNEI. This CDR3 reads CASKSQQGEYGYTF. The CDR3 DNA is TGTGCCAGCAAGAGTCAACAGGGGGAATATGGCTACACCTTC.

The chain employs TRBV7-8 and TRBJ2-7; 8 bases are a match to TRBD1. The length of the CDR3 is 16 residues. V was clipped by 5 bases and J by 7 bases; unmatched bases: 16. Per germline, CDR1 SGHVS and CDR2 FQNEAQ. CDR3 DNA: TGTGCCAGCAGCCTCCCCCTCCGGACAGGGACGGGGGAGCAGTACTTC. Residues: CASSLPLRTGTGEQYF.

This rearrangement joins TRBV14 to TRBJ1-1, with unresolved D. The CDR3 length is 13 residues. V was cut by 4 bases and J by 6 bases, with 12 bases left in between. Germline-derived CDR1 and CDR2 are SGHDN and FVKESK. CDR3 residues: CASSPPHSPEAFF. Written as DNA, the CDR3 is TGTGCCAGCAGCCCCCCCCACAGTCCTGAAGCTTTCTTT.

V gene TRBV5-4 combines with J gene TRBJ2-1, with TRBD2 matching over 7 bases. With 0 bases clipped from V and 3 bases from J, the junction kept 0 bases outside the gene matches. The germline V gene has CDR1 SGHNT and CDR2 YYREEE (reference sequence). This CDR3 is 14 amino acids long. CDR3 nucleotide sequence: TGTGCCAGCAGCTTGGGCGGGGGCTACAATGAGCAGTTCTTC. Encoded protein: CASSLGGGYNEQFF.

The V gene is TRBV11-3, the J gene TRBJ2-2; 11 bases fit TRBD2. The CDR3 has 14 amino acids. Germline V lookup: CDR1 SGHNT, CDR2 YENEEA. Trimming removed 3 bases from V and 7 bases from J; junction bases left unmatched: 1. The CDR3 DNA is TGTGCCAGCAGCTTGGGACTAGCGGTCGGGGAGCTGTTTTTT. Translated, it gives CASSLGLAVGELFF.

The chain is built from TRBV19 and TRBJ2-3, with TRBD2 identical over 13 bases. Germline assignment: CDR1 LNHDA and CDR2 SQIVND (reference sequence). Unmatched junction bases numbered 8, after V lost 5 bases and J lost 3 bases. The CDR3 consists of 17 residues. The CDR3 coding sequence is TGTGCCAGTAGTGGGGGGGGACTAGCGGGAAGAACAGATACGCAGTATTTT. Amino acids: CASSGGGLAGRTDTQYF.

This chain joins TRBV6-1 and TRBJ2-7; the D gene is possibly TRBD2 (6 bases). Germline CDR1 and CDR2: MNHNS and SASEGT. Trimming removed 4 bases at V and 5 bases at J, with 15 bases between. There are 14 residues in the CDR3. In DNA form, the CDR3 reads TGTGCCAGCAGTGGCGGGACCGTTAGAAACGAGCAGTACTTC. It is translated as CASSGGTVRNEQYF.

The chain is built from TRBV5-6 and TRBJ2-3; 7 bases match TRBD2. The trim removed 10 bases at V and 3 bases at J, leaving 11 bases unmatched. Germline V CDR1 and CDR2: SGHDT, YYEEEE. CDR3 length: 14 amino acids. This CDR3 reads CALSIGGDTDTQYF. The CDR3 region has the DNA TGTGCCCTATCAATTGGGGGGGATACAGATACGCAGTATTTT.

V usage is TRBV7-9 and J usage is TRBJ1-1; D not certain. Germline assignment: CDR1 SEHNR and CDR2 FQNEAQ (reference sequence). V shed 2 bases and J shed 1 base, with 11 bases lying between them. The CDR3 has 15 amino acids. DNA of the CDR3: TGTGCCAGCAGCTTATCAGTACAGCCGAACACTGAAGCTTTCTTT. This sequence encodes CASSLSVQPNTEAFF.

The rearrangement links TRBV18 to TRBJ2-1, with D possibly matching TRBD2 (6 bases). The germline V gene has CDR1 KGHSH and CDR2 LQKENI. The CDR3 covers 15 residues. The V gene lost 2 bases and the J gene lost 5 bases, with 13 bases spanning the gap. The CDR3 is CASSPGIADNNEQFF. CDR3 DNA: TGTGCCAGCTCACCAGGAATAGCGGACAACAATGAGCAGTTCTTC.